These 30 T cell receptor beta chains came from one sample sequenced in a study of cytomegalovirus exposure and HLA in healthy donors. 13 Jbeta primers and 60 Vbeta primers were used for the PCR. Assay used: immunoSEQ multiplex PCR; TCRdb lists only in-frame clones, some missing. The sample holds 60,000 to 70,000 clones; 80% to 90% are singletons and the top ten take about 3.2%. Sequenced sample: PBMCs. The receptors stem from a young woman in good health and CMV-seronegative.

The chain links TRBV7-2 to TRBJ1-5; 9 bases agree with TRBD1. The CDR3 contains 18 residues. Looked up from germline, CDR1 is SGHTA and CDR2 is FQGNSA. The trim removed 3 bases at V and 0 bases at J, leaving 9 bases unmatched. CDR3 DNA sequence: TGTGCCAGCAGCTTCCTCGGGACAGGGAGGAATAGCAATCAGCCCCAGCATTTT. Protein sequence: CASSFLGTGRNSNQPQHF.

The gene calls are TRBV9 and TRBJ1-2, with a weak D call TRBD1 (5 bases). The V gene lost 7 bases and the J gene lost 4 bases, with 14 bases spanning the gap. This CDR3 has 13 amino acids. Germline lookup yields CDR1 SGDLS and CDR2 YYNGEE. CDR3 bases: TGTGCCAGCGGGGGGGGGACCAGCTATGGCTACACCTTC. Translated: CASGGGTSYGYTF.

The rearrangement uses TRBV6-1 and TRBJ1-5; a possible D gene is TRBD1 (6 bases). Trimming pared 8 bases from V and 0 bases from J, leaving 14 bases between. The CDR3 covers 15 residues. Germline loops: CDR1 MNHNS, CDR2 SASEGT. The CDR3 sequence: CASYRETYSNQPQHF. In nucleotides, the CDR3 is TGTGCCAGCTACAGGGAAACTTATAGCAATCAGCCCCAGCATTTT.

The CDR3 loop reads CASRLPAGGFNEQFF. The CDR3 nucleotides read TGTGCAAGTCGCTTACCAGCGGGGGGGTTTAATGAGCAGTTCTTC. This chain connects TRBV12-2 to TRBJ2-1; TRBD2 reflects the table's D call only, with no check against the DNA. TRBV12-2 constitutes a pseudogene. The CDR3 is 15 residues long.

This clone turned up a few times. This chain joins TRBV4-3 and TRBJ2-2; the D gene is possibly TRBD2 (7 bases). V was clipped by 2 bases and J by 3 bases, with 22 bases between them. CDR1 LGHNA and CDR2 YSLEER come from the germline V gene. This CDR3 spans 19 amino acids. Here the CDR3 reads CASSQPSPRGAEDTGELFF. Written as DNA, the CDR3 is TGCGCCAGCAGCCAACCTTCGCCCCGGGGGGCGGAGGACACCGGGGAGCTGTTTTTT.

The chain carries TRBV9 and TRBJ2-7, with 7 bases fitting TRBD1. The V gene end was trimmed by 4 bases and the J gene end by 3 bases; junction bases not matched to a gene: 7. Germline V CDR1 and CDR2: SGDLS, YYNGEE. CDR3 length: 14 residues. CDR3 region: CASSTRDSYYEQYF. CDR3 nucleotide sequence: TGTGCCAGCAGCACCCGGGACAGCTACTACGAGCAGTACTTC.

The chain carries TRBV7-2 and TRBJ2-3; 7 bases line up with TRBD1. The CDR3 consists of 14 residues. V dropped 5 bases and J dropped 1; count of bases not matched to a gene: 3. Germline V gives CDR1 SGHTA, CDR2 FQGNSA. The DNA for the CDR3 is TGTGCCAGCAGCCAAACAGGGGGCACAGATACGCAGTATTTT. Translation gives CASSQTGGTDTQYF. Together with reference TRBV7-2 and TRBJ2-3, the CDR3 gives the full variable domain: GAGVSQSPSNKVTEKGKDVELRCDPISGHTALYWYRQSLGQGLEFLIYFQGNSAPDKSGLPSDRFSAERTGGSVSTLTIQRTQQEDSAVYLCASSQTGGTDTQYFGPGTRLTVL.

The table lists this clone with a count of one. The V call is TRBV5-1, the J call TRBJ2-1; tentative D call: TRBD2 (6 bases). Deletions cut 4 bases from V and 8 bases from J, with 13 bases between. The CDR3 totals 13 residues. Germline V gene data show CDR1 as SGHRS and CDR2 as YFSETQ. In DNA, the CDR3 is TGCGCCAGCAGCGCGGACTATGAGGATGAGCAGTTCTTC. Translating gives CASSADYEDEQFF.

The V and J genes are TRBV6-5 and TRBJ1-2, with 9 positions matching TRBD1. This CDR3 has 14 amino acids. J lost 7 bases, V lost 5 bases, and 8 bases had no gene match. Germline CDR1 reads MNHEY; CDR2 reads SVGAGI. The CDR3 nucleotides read TGTGCCAGCAGTGTGACAGGGGGGGGAAGTGGCTACACCTTC. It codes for CASSVTGGGSGYTF.

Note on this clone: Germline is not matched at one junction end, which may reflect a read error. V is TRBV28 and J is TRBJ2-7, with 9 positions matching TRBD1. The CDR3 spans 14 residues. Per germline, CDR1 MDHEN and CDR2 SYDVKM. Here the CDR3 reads CASSIWDRDYEQYF. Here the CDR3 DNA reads TGTGCCAGCAGTATATGGGACAGGGACTACGAGCAGTACTTC.

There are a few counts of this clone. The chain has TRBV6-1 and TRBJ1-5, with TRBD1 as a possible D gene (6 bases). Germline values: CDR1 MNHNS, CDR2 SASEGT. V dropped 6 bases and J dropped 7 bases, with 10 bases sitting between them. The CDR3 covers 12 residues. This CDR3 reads CASSTGLQPQHF. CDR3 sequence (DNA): TGTGCCAGCAGCACAGGGCTCCAGCCCCAGCATTTT.

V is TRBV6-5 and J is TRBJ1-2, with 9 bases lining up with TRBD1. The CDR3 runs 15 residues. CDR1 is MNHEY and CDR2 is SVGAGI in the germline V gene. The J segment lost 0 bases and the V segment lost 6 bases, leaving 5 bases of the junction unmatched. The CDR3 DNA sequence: TGTGCCAGCAGAAAGGGACAGGGAGCTAACTATGGCTACACCTTC. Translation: CASRKGQGANYGYTF.

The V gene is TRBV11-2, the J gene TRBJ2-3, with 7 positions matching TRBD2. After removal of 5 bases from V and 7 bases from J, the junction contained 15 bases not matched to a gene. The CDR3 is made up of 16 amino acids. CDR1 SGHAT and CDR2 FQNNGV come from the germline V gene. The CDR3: CASSPRGEASVNTQYF. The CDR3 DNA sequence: TGTGCCAGCAGCCCCCGGGGGGAGGCTAGCGTTAATACGCAGTATTTT.

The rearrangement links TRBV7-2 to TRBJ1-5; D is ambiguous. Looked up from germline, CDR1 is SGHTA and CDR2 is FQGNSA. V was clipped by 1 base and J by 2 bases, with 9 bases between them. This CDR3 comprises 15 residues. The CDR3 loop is CASSLVGVGNQPQHF. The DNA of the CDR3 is TGTGCCAGCAGCTTAGTAGGAGTTGGCAATCAGCCCCAGCATTTT.

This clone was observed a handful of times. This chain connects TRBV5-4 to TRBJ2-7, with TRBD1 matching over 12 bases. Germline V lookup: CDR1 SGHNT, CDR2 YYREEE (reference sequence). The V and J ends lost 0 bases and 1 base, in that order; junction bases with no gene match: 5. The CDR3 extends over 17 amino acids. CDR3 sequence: CASSLVGQGAYSYEQYF. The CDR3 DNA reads TGTGCCAGCAGCTTGGTGGGACAGGGGGCTTATTCCTACGAGCAGTACTTC.

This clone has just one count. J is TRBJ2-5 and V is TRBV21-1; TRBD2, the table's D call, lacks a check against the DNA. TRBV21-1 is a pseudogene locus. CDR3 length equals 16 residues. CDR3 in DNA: TGTGCCAGCAGCAAAACTAGCGGGGCATCGGGAGAGACCCAGTACTTC. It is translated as CASSKTSGASGETQYF.

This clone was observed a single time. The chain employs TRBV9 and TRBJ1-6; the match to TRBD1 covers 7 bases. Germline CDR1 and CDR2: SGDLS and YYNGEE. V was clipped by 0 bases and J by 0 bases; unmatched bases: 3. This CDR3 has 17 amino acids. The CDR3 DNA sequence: TGTGCCAGCAGCGTAGCTGGGGACAGCTCCTATAATTCACCCCTCCACTTT. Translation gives CASSVAGDSSYNSPLHF.

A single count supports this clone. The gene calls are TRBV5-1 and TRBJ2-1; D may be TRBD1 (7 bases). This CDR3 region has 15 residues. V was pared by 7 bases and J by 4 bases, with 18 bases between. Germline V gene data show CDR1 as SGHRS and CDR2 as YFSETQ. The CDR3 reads CASRGLTGSYNEQFF. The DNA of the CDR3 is TGCGCCAGCCGGGGGCTGACAGGGTCGTACAATGAGCAGTTCTTC.

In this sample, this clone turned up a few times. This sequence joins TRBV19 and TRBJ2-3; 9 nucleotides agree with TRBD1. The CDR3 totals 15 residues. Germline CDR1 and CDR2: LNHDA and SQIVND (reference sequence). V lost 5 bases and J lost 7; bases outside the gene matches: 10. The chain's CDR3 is CASSVGTGKFHTQYF. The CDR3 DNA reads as TGTGCCAGTAGTGTCGGGACAGGGAAGTTTCATACGCAGTATTTT.

CDR3 nucleotide sequence: TGTGCCAGCAGCAAACTCTTTTCGGGACAGGATAGCAATCAGCCCCAGCATTTT. Protein: CASSKLFSGQDSNQPQHF. V is TRBV21-1 and J is TRBJ1-5; the DNA was not compared with TRBD1, the D call given in the table. TRBV21-1 is classified as a pseudogene. The CDR3 consists of 18 residues.

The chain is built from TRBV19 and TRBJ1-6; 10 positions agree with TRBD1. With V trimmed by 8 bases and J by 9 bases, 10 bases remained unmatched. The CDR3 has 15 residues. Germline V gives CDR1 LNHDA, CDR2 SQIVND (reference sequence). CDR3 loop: CASQFQGQGTSPLHF. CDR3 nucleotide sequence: TGTGCCAGTCAATTCCAGGGACAGGGGACTTCACCCCTCCACTTT.

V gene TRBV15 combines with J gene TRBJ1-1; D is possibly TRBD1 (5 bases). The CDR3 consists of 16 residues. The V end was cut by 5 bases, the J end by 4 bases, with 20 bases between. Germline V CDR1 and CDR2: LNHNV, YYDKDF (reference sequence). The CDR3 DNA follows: TGTGCCACCAGCTTCTTTGGCTCCAGGGATAGCACTGAAGCTTTCTTT. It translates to CATSFFGSRDSTEAFF.

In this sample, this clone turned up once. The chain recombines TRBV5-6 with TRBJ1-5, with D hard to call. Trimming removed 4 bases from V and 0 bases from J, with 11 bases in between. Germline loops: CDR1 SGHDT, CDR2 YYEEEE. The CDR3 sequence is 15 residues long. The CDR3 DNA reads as TGTGCCAGCAGCCGGCGGGATATTAGCAATCAGCCCCAGCATTTT. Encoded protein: CASSRRDISNQPQHF.

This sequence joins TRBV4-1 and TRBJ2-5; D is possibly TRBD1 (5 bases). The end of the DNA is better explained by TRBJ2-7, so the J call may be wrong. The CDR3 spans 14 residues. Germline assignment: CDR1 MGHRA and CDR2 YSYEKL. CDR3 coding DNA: TGCGCCAGCAGCTTTGGGGCAGGGTTAGGCGAGCAGTACTTC. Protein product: CASSFGAGLGEQYF.

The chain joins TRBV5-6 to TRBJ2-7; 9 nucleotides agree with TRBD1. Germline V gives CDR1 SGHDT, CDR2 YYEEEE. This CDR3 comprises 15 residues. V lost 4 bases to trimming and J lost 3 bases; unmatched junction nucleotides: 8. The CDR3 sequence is CASSPGQGNYYEQYF. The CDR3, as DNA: TGTGCCAGCAGCCCGGGACAGGGTAATTACTACGAGCAGTACTTC. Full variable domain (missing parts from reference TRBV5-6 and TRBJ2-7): DAGVTQSPTHLIKTRGQQVTLRCSPKSGHDTVSWYQQALGQGPQFIFQYYEEEERQRGNFPDRFSGHQFPNYSSELNVNALLLGDSALYLCASSPGQGNYYEQYFGPGTRLTVT.

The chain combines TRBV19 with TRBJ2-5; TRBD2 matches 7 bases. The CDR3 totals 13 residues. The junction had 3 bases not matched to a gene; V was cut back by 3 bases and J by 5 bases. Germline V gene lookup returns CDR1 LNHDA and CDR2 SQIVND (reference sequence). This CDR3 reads CASSIVGGETQYF. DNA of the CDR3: TGTGCCAGTAGTATTGTGGGAGGGGAGACCCAGTACTTC.

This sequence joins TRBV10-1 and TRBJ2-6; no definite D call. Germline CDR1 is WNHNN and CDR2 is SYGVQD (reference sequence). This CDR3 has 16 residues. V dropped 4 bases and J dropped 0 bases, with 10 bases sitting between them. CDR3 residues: CASSAQVDSGANVLTF. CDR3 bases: TGCGCCAGCAGTGCCCAGGTGGACTCTGGGGCCAACGTCCTGACTTTC.

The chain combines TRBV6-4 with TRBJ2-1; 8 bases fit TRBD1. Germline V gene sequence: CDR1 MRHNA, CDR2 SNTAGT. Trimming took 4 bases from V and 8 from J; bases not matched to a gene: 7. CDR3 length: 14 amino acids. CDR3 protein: CASSGGGQGDEQFF. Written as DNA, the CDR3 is TGTGCCAGCAGTGGGGGAGGACAGGGTGATGAGCAGTTCTTC.

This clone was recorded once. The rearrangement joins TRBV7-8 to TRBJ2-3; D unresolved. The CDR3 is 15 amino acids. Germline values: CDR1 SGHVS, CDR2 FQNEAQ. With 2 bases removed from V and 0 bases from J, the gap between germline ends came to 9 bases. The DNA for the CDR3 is TGTGCCAGCAGCTTATTGGCAGCGAGCACAGATACGCAGTATTTT. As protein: CASSLLAASTDTQYF.

As DNA, the CDR3 is TGTGCCAGCAGTGCGAACAGGGGTGAGCAGTTCTTC. It encodes CASSANRGEQFF. The rearrangement links TRBV27 to TRBJ2-1; 7 positions match TRBD1. Germline V gene lookup returns CDR1 MNHEY and CDR2 SMNVEV (reference sequence). CDR3 length: 12 amino acids. Unmatched junction bases numbered 4, after V lost 5 bases and J lost 9 bases.